This T cell receptor beta chain was profiled in a study of shared clonotypes between healthy human individuals. Overall study: The donors, two women and three men, were aged 18 to 49. The plates for each donor numbered three CD4 naive, three CD4 memory, two CD8 naive and one CD8 memory.

Looked up from germline, CDR1 is SQVTM and CDR2 is ANQGSEA. The CDR3 is 17 amino acids. In the original processing: ImmunoSEQ output held junction-only sequences without quality scores, so filtering differed. TCRdb's copy holds only in-frame clones and misses some; the assay was immunoSEQ multiplex PCR. The V and J calls and the clone size are those of that table, but D and trimming were determined from the DNA. The sample has approximately 180,000 clones; over 85% are singletons. This chain joins TRBV29-1 and TRBJ2-5, with a tentative D call TRBD2 (5 bases). Matching the DNA end better, TRBJ2-7 makes the J call doubtful. Sequenced input: naive CD4+ T cells sorted from blood. Sample subset: CD45RA+ positively selected. The receptor's source is a woman between 25 and 40 years old in good health. The CDR3 nucleotides read TGCAGCGTTGTAACCGGCAGTCCTGGACTGGTCGGGTACGAGCAGTACTTC. Translating gives CSVVTGSPGLVGYEQYF.